Below are 18 T cell receptor beta chains sequenced from a single sample in a study of glioma-infiltrating T cells after dendritic cell vaccination. Time point: after dendritic cell vaccination, including at tumor progression/relapse. Libraries were prepared by immunoSEQ multiplex PCR; TCRdb keeps only in-frame clonotypes and omits some of them. The repertoire holds roughly 88,000 clones, with approximately 80% as singletons. The sequenced sample was blood, obtained after dendritic cell vaccination. Receptors originate from a human donor with glioblastoma.

The CDR3 protein is CASSERIGQMGQYV. For the CDR3, the DNA is TGTGCCAGCAGTGAAAGGATCGGACAGATGGGGCAGTACGTC. V gene TRBV6-1 combines with J gene TRBJ2-7, with a weak D call TRBD1 (6 bases). The CDR3 has 14 amino acids. The ends were cut back, 2 bases at V and 9 bases at J, with 17 bases in the middle. CDR1 and CDR2 (germline): MNHNS, SASEGT.

This chain joins TRBV13 and TRBJ1-1, with TRBD1 identical over 7 bases. Looked up from germline, CDR1 is PRHDT and CDR2 is FYEKMQ (reference sequence). The CDR3 is 14 residues long. Unmatched junction bases numbered 15, after V lost 6 bases and J lost 11 bases. Here the CDR3 DNA reads TGTGCCAGCAGACGAGAGGAGTTGGGGACAGAGGCTTTCTTT. This translates into CASRREELGTEAFF.

The V and J genes are TRBV28 and TRBJ1-1; 7 bases align to TRBD1. CDR1 and CDR2 (germline): MDHEN, SYDVKM. The CDR3 spans 12 residues. Germline trimming cut 7 bases from V and 4 bases from J; bases unmatched to any gene: 3. CDR3 sequence (DNA): TGTGCCAGCAATCCAGGGGGCACTGAAGCTTTCTTT. Translating gives CASNPGGTEAFF.

The V and J genes are TRBV6-6 and TRBJ1-6, with TRBD1 matching 7 bases. Per the germline V gene, CDR1 is MNHNY and CDR2 is SVGAGI (reference sequence). The J segment lost 7 bases and the V segment lost 8 bases, leaving 2 bases of the junction unmatched. The CDR3 sequence is 12 residues long. The CDR3 DNA reads as TGTGCCAGCGGGACAGCGAATTCACCCCTCCACTTT. Translated, it gives CASGTANSPLHF.

The chain couples TRBV11-2 to TRBJ1-1; D is ambiguous. Deletions cut 5 bases from V and 6 bases from J, with 13 bases between. CDR3 length: 13 amino acids. Per the germline V gene, CDR1 is SGHAT and CDR2 is FQNNGV. CDR3 DNA sequence: TGTGCCAGCAGCGATCACGGTAGCCCTGAAGCTTTCTTT. Its protein is CASSDHGSPEAFF.

This rearrangement joins TRBV7-9 to TRBJ1-1; weak D call: TRBD1 (5 bases). The CDR3 length is 15 residues. Germline CDR1 SEHNR, CDR2 FQNEAQ (reference sequence). V gave up 0 bases and J gave up 3 bases, with 11 bases separating them. CDR3 loop: CASSLAQGGYTEAFF. Written as DNA, the CDR3 is TGTGCCAGCAGCTTAGCCCAGGGTGGTTACACTGAAGCTTTCTTT.

The rearrangement joins TRBV29-1 to TRBJ2-3, with D possibly matching TRBD1 (5 bases). Germline CDR1 SQVTM, CDR2 ANQGSEA. V lost 6 bases, J lost 0 bases, and 13 bases lay in between. The CDR3 loop spans 14 amino acids. The CDR3 DNA sequence: TGCAGCGTGCGGACACTTGCTAGCACAGATACGCAGTATTTT. Translated: CSVRTLASTDTQYF.

The CDR3 DNA sequence: TGCGCCAGCAGTTCTAACACTGAAGCTTTCTTT. It codes for CASSSNTEAFF. The genes are TRBV4-1 and TRBJ1-1, with D hard to call. V lost 6 bases to trimming and J lost 2 bases, with 4 bases between them. This CDR3 is built from 11 residues. CDR1 is MGHRA and CDR2 is YSYEKL in the germline V gene.

This chain links TRBV5-1 with TRBJ2-7, with a tentative D call TRBD2 (5 bases). Germline loops: CDR1 SGHRS, CDR2 YFSETQ. This CDR3 is 14 amino acids long. V lost 5 bases and J lost 2, with 14 bases in between. The CDR3 is CASRLGVDTYEQYV. The CDR3 coding sequence is TGCGCCAGCAGGCTGGGAGTAGACACCTACGAGCAGTACGTC.

The chain couples TRBV10-3 to TRBJ2-5; TRBD2 might be the D (5 bases). V lost 0 bases and J 6 bases, leaving 14 bases between the germline ends. Germline CDR1 and CDR2: ENHRY and SYGVKD. The length of the CDR3 is 15 residues. CDR3 in amino acids: CAISESPSMEQTQYF. In nucleotides, the CDR3 is TGTGCCATCAGTGAGTCTCCTAGCATGGAACAGACCCAGTACTTC.

This rearrangement joins TRBV19 to TRBJ1-2; 7 nucleotides line up with TRBD1. The CDR3 is 13 amino acids. Germline CDR1 LNHDA, CDR2 SQIVND (reference sequence). J was trimmed by 7 bases and V by 6 bases; bases with no gene match: 8. CDR3 region: CASSPRGLGGYTF. For the CDR3, the DNA is TGTGCCAGTAGCCCCAGGGGGTTGGGTGGCTACACCTTC. Based on the CDR3 plus reference TRBV19 and TRBJ1-2, the full variable domain is DGGITQSPKYLFRKEGQNVTLSCEQNLNHDAMYWYRQDPGQGLRLIYYSQIVNDFQKGDIAEGYSVSREKKESFPLTVTSAQKNPTAFYLCASSPRGLGGYTFGSGTRLTVV.

The rearrangement links TRBV9 to TRBJ2-2, with 10 positions matching TRBD2. The J segment lost 4 bases and the V segment lost 5 bases, leaving 11 bases of the junction unmatched. Germline CDR1 and CDR2: SGDLS and YYNGEE. This CDR3 contains 17 residues. The CDR3 DNA follows: TGTGCCAGCAGGGGAGGGGGGACTAGCGATTTCACCGGGGAGCTGTTTTTT. This codes for CASRGGGTSDFTGELFF.

This clone was detected a few times. This chain joins TRBV2 and TRBJ2-1; D uncertain. V lost 5 bases and J 4 bases, leaving 3 bases between the germline ends. This CDR3 is built from 11 residues. CDR1 is SNHLY, CDR2 FYNNEI, per germline. CDR3 nucleotides: TGTGCCAGCAGTCCATACAATGAGCAGTTCTTC. Translated: CASSPYNEQFF.

V gene TRBV4-1 combines with J gene TRBJ2-5; unclear D gene. CDR3 length equals 13 residues. Trimming shortened V by 1 base and J by 5 bases, and 8 bases separated the two germline ends. Germline V CDR1 and CDR2: MGHRA, YSYEKL. CDR3 amino acids: CASSQGVIETQYF. The CDR3 nucleotides read TGCGCCAGCAGCCAAGGCGTGATTGAGACCCAGTACTTC.

For the CDR3, the DNA is TGTGCCAGCAGCGCAGGACAGGGAGTTGGCTACACCTTC. Translation gives CASSAGQGVGYTF. The chain joins TRBV11-3 to TRBJ1-2, with TRBD1 matching 8 bases. V gave up 5 bases and J gave up 7 bases; unmatched junction bases: 6. This CDR3 contains 13 residues. Germline values: CDR1 SGHNT, CDR2 YENEEA.

The chain employs TRBV4-1 and TRBJ2-5, with D unclear. CDR3 length: 16 residues. The germline gives CDR1 MGHRA, CDR2 YSYEKL. Trimming took 1 base from V and 1 from J, leaving 13 bases between them. DNA for the CDR3: TGCGCCAGCAGCCAAGCGGTCCCGCCTTTCCAAGAGACCCAGTACTTC. Translating it yields CASSQAVPPFQETQYF.

The chain links TRBV27 to TRBJ2-1; 12 bases line up with TRBD2. The V segment lost 5 bases and the J segment 5 bases; nucleotides outside the gene matches: 4. The germline V gene encodes CDR1 MNHEY and CDR2 SMNVEV (reference sequence). The CDR3 length is 15 residues. CDR3 region: CASSVTSGGDNEQFF. As DNA, the CDR3 is TGTGCCAGCAGTGTGACTAGCGGGGGTGACAATGAGCAGTTCTTC.

The chain combines TRBV18 with TRBJ2-5; perhaps TRBD2 as D (5 bases). The CDR3 is 14 residues long. Germline V lookup: CDR1 KGHSH, CDR2 LQKENI. Trimming took off 3 bases at V and 5 bases at J, with 13 bases between the two ends. The CDR3 coding sequence is TGTGCCAGCTCACCCGGAGCGGCGGAGGAGACCCAGTACTTC. Protein product: CASSPGAAEETQYF. The entire variable domain, with the rest obtained from reference TRBV18 and TRBJ2-5, is as follows: NAGVMQNPRHLVRRRGQEARLRCSPMKGHSHVYWYRQLPEEGLKFMVYLQKENIIDESGMPKERFSAEFPKEGPSILRIQQVVRGDSAAYFCASSPGAAEETQYFGPGTRLLVL.